The clone carrying this TCR beta chain was seen repeatedly, ten times or more. There are 14 residues in the CDR3. Trimming removed 10 bases from V and 5 bases from J; junction bases left unmatched: 12. CDR1 is MNHEY and CDR2 is SVGEGT in the germline V gene. These data are taken from a study of regulatory T cells in long-lasting Graves disease. Time point described: newly diagnosed GD, antithyroid drugs for less than 3 months. PBMC-derived RNA was used for the TCR library. Building of the TCR beta libraries involved iRepertoire HTBI primers and Arm-PCR of CDR3 regions. One entry per CDR3 protein, called by TCRdb with MiXCR from the multiplex PCR reads. The data show about 430,000 distinct CDR3 sequences, about 15% seen once. The sample was also linked to a second study, of T cells in Graves' hyperthyroidism and ophthalmopathy.

The chain links TRBV6-2 or TRBV6-3 to TRBJ2-5; the match to TRBD2 covers 8 bases. Specimen: peripheral blood mononuclear cells (PBMCs), collected at new diagnosis, from a patient treated with antithyroid drugs. The clonotype comes from a woman aged 40-49 years with Graves disease. CDR3 residues: CATAPREVIETQYF. The CDR3, as DNA: TGTGCCACGGCCCCGCGGGAGGTGATCGAGACCCAGTACTTC.